What follows is one TCR beta chain and its context. Antigen specificity is unknown. The data were taken from a study of cytomegalovirus exposure and HLA in healthy donors. This CDR3 has 16 residues. The V end was cut by 6 bases, the J end by 0 bases, with 16 bases between. CDR1 is WSHSY and CDR2 is SAAADI in the germline V gene. General study findings and limits: Cytomegalovirus status, reportedly, was diagnosed with high specificity and sensitivity by the classifier. Earlier findings revealed that most TCR beta V segments proved productive either about 87% or about 30% of the time. Donors belonging to an Asian-associated ancestry cluster reportedly showed fewer N-insertions in productive TCRs than the approximately 690-donor mean, according to what a later analysis found.

Primers for the PCR totalled 60 Vbeta and 13 Jbeta. The method was immunoSEQ multiplex PCR; TCRdb's version includes in-frame clones alone and lacks a portion of them. The sample includes about 100,000 clones, around three quarters of them seen just once. Specimen: PBMCs. This chain joins TRBV10-2 and TRBJ2-3; the D is unclear. The sequence was collected from a man younger than 45 in good health and CMV-seronegative. The CDR3 is CASRISVAVSTDTQYF. The DNA of the CDR3 is TGCGCCAGCAGGATAAGCGTCGCAGTTAGCACAGATACGCAGTATTTT.